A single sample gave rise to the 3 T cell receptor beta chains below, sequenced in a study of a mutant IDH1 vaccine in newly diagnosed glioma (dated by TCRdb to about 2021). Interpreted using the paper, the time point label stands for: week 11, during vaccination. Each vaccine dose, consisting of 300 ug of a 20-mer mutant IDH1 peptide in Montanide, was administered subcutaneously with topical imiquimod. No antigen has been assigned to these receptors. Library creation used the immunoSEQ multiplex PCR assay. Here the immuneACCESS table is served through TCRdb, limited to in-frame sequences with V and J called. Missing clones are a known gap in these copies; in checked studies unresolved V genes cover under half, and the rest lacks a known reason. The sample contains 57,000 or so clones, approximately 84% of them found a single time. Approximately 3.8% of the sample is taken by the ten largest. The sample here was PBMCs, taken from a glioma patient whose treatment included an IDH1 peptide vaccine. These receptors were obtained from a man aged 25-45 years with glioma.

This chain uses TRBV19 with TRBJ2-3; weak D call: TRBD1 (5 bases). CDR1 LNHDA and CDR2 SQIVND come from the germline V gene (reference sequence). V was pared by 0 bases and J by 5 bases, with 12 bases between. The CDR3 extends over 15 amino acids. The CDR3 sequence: CASSIDQVGVDTQYF. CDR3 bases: TGTGCCAGTAGTATAGATCAGGTAGGGGTAGATACGCAGTATTTT.

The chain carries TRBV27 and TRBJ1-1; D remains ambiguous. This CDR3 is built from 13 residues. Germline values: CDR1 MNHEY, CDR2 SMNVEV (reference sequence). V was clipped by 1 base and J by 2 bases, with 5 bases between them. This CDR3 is CASSLWGNTEAFF. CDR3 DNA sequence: TGTGCCAGCAGTTTATGGGGTAACACTGAAGCTTTCTTT.

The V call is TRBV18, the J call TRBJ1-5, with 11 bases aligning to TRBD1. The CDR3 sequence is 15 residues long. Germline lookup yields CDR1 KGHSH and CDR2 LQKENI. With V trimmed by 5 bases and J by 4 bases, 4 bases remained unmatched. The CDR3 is CASSIGTGGNQPQHF. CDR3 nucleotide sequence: TGTGCCAGCTCAATTGGGACAGGGGGAAATCAGCCCCAGCATTTT.